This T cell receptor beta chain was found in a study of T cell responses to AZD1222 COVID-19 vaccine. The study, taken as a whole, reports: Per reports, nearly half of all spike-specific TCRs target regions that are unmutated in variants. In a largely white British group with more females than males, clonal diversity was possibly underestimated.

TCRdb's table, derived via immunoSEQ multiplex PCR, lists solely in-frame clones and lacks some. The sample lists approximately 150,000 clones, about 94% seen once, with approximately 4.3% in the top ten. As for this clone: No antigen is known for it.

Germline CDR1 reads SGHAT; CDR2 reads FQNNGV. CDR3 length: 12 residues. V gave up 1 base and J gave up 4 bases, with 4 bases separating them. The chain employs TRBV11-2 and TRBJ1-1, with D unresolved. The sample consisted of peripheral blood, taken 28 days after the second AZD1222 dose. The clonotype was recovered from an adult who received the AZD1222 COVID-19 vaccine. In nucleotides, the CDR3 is TGTGCCAGCAGCTTAGTGGGCACTGAAGCTTTCTTT. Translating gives CASSLVGTEAFF.